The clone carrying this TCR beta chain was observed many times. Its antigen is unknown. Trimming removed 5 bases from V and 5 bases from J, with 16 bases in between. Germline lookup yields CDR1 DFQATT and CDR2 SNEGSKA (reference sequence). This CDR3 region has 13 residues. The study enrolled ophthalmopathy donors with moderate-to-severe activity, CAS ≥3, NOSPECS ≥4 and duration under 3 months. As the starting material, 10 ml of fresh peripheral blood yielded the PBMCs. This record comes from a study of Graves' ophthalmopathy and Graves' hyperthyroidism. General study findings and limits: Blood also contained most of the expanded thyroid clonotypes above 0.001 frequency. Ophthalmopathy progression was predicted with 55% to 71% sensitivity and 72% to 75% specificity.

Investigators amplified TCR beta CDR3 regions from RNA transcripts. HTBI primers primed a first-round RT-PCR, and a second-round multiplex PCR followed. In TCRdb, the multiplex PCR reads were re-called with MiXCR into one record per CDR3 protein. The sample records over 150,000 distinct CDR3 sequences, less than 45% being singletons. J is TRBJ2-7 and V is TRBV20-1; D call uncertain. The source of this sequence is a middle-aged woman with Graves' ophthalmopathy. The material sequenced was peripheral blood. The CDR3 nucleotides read TGCAGTGCTGATTATTTCCAATACGACGAGCAGTACTTC. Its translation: CSADYFQYDEQYF.